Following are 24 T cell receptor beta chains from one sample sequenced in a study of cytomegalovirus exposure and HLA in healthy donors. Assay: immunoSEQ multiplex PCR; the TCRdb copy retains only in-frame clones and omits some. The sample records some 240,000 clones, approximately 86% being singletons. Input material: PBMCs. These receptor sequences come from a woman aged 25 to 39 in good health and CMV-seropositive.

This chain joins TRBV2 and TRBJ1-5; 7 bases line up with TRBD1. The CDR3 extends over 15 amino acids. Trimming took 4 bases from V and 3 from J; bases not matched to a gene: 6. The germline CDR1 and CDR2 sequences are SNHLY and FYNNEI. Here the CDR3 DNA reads TGTGCCAGCAGTGGCGGAGGGGGCTTCAATCAGCCCCAGCATTTT. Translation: CASSGGGGFNQPQHF.

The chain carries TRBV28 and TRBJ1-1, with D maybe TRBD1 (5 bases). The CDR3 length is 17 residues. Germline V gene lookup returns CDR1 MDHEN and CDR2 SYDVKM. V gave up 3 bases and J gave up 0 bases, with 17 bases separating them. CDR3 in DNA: TGTGCCAGCAGTTTTCAGGGCAACAGGTTCATGAACACTGAAGCTTTCTTT. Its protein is CASSFQGNRFMNTEAFF.

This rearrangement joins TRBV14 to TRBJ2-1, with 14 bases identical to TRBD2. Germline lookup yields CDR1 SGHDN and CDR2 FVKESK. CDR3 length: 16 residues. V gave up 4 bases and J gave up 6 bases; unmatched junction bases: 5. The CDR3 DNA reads TGTGCCAGCAGCCGGAAGGGACTAGCGGGAGTCAATGAGCAGTTCTTC. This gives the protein CASSRKGLAGVNEQFF.

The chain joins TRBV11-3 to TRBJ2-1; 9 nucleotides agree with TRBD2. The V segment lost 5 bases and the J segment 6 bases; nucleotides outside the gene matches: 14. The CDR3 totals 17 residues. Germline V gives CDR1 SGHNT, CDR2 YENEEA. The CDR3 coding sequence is TGTGCCAGCAGCGCTAGCCTGGGCGGGAGGGCCGTCAATGAGCAGTTCTTC. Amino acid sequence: CASSASLGGRAVNEQFF.

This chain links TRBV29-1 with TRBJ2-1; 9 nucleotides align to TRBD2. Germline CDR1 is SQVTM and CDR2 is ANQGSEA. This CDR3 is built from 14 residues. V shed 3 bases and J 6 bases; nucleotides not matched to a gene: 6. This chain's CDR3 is CSVERGGVSNEQFF. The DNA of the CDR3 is TGCAGCGTTGAGCGGGGGGGGGTCTCCAATGAGCAGTTCTTC.

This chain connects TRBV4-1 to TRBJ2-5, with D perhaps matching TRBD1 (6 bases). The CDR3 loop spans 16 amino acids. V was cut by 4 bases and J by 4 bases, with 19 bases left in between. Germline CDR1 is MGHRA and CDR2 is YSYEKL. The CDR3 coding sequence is TGCGCCAGCAGCCTAGGGGCGGGTATAGGGGGAGAGACCCAGTACTTC. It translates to CASSLGAGIGGETQYF.

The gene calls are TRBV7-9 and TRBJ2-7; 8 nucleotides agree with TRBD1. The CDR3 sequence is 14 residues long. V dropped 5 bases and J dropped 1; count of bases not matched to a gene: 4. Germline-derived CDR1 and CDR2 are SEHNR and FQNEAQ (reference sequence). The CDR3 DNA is TGTGCCAGCAGCAGACAGGGGACTTCCTACGAGCAGTACTTC. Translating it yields CASSRQGTSYEQYF. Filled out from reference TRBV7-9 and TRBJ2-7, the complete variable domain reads DTGVSQNPRHKITKRGQNVTFRCDPISEHNRLYWYRQTLGQGPEFLTYFQNEAQLEKSRLLSDRFSAERPKGSFSTLEIQRTEQGDSAMYLCASSRQGTSYEQYFGPGTRLTVT.

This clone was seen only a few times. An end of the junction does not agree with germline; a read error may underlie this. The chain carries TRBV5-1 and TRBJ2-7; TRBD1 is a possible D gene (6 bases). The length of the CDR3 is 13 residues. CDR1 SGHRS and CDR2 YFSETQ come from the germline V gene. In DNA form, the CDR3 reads TGCGCCAGCAGCGGTACCGGGACATCGGCATCATGCTTC. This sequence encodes CASSGTGTSASCF.

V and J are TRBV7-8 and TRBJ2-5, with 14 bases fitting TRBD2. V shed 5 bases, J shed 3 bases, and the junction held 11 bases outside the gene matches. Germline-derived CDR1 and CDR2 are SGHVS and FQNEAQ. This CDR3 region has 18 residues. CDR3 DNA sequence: TGTGCCAGCAGCCTAGGGACTAGCGGGAGAGGATGGGAAGAGACCCAGTACTTC. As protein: CASSLGTSGRGWEETQYF.

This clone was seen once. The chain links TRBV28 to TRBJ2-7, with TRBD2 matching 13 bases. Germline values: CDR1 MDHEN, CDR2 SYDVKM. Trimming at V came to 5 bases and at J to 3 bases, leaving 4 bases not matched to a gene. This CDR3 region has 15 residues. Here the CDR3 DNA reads TGTGCCAGCAGTCGCGGACTAGCGGGAGACTACGAGCAGTACTTC. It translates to CASSRGLAGDYEQYF.

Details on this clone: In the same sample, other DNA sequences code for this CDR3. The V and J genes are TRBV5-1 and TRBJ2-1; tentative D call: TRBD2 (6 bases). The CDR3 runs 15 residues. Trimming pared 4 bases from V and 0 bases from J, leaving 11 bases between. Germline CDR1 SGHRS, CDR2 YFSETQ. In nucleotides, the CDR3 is TGCGCCAGCAGCCGGGACTCGAACTCCTACAATGAGCAGTTCTTC. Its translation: CASSRDSNSYNEQFF.

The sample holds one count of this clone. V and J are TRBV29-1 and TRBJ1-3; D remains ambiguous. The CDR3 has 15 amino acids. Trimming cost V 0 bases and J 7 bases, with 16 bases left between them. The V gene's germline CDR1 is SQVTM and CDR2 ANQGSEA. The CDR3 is CSVEEPRFGVNTIYF. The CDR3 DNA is TGCAGCGTTGAAGAGCCCAGGTTCGGTGTGAACACCATATATTTT.

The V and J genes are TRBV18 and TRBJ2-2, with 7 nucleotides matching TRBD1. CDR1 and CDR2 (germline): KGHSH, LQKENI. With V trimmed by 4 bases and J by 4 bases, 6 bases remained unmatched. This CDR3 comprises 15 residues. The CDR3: CASSLSTGVTGELFF. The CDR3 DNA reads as TGTGCCAGCTCACTTTCAACAGGGGTCACCGGGGAGCTGTTTTTT.

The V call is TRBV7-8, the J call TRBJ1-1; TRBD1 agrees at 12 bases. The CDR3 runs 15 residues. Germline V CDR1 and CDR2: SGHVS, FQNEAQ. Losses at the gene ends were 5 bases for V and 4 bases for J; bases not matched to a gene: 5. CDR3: CASSRGTGGGTEAFF. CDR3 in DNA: TGTGCCAGCAGCCGAGGGACAGGGGGCGGCACTGAAGCTTTCTTT.

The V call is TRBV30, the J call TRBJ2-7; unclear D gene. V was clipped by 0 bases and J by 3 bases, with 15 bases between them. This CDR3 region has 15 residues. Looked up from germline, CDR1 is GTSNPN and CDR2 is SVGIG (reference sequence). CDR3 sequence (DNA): TGTGCCTGGAGTGTACTCAGGCATTCATTCTACGAGCAGTACTTC. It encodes CAWSVLRHSFYEQYF. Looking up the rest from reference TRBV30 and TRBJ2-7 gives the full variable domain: SQTIHQWPATLVQPVGSPLSLECTVEGTSNPNLYWYRQAAGRGLQLLFYSVGIGQISSEVPQNLSASRPQDRQFILSSKKLLLSDSGFYLCAWSVLRHSFYEQYFGPGTRLTVT.

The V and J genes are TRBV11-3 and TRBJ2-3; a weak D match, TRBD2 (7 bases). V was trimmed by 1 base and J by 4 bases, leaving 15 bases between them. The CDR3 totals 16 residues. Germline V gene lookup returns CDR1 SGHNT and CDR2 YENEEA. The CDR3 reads CASSLGSGGASDTQYF. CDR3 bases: TGTGCCAGCAGCTTAGGGTCGGGGGGCGCCTCAGATACGCAGTATTTT.

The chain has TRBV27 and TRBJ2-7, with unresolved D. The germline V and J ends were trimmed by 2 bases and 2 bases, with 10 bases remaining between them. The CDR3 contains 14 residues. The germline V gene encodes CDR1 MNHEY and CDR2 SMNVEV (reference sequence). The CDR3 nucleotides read TGTGCCAGCAGTTTAGATCGGCTAGCCTACGAGCAGTACTTC. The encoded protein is CASSLDRLAYEQYF.

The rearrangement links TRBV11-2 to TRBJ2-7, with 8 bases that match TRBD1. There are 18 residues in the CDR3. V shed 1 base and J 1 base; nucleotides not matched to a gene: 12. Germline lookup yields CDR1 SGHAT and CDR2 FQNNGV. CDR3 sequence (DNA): TGTGCCAGCAGCTTAGGGGATCCTCCGGGACAGGTTTCCTACGAGCAGTACTTC. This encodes CASSLGDPPGQVSYEQYF.

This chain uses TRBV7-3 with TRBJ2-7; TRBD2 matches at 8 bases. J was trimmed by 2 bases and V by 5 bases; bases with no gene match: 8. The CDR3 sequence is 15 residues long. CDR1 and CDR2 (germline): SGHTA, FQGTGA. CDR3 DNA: TGTGCCAGCAGCCCCTCTAGCGGGTTTCCCTACGAGCAGTACTTC. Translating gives CASSPSSGFPYEQYF.

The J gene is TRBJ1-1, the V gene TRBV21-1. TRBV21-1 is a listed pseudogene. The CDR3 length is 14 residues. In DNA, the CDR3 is TGTGCCAGCAGCTCTCGAGGCCCCCTAAATGAAGCTTTCTTT. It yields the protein CASSSRGPLNEAFF.

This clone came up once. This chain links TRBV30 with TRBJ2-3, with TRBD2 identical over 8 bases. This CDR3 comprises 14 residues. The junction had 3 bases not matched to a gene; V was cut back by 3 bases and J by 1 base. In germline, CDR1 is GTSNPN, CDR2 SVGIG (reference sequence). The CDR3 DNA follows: TGTGCCTGGAGGGGGGGACTAGGCACAGATACGCAGTATTTT. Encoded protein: CAWRGGLGTDTQYF.

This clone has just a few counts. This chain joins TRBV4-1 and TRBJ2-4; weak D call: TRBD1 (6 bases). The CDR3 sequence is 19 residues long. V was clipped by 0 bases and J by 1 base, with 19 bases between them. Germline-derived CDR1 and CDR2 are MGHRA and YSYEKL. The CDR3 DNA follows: TGCGCCAGCAGCCAAGATATGGACCAGGGGAGTTGGGCCAAAAACATTCAGTACTTC. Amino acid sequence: CASSQDMDQGSWAKNIQYF.

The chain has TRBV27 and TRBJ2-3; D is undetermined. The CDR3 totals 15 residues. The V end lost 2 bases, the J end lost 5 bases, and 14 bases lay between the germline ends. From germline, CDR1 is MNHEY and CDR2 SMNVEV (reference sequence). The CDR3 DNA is TGTGCCAGCAGTTTACTCGCGCTAAACGGAGATACGCAGTATTTT. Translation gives CASSLLALNGDTQYF.

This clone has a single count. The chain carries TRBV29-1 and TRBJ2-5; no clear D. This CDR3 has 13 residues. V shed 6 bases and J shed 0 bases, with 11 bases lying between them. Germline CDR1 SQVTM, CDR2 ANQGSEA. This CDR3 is CSVERQNQETQYF. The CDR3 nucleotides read TGCAGCGTAGAGAGACAAAACCAAGAGACCCAGTACTTC.